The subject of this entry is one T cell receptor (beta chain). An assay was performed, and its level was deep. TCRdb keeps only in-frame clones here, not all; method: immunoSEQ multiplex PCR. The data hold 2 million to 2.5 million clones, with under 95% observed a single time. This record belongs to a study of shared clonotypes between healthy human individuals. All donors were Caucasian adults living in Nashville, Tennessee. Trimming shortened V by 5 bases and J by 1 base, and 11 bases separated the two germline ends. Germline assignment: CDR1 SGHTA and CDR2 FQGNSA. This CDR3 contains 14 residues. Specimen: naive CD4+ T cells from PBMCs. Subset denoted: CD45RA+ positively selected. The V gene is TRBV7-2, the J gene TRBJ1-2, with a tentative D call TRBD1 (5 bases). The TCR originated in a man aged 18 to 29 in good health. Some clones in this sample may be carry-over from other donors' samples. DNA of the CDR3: TGTGCCAGCAGCGTTAATCAGGGTAACTATGGCTACACCTTC. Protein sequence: CASSVNQGNYGYTF.